This T cell receptor beta chain was found in a study of Tregs in tolerant kidney transplant recipients. Sequenced by immunoSEQ multiplex PCR; TCRdb stores in-frame clones only, minus some. The data show 110,000 or so clones, roughly 93% seen once. Unstimulated Tregs (CD4+CD25+CD127-) and CD4+CD25- non-Tregs were sorted from PBMCs. Germline V gene data show CDR1 as ENHRY and CDR2 as SYGVKD. CDR3 length: 13 residues. V lost 10 bases and J lost 2, with 15 bases in between. Study conclusions and caveats: No direct test of biological reproducibility was done here. Activated donor B cell expansion appeared to reveal the most relevant donor-specific TCRbeta repertoire.

As to this clone: Its matching antigen is unknown.

The receptor's source is a human donor in good health. This chain links TRBV10-3 with TRBJ2-7; D gene uncertain. Material: CD4+ T cells from blood. The CDR3 DNA reads TGTGCCACCCCAGTCGGGTCACCCTACGAGCAGTACTTC. Translating gives CATPVGSPYEQYF.